A selection of T cell receptor beta chains follows, all from one sample in a study of T cell repertoires in cytomegalovirus infection. TCRdb analysed the reads with MiXCR anew, one entry per CDR3 protein. The sample records around 190,000 distinct CDR3 sequences, 13% to 15% being singletons. Material for sequencing was PBMCs. These receptors all come from a human donor in good health (CMV status not recorded). Some clones in this sample may be carry-over from other donors' samples. CDR3s include the opening cysteine and the closing phenylalanine or tryptophan. The D gene is left open where the match is weak. Some rows mark clone size as missing; the rest say once, few, many or name a class of expanded clone.

many	TRBV6-6	-	TRBJ2-7	CASSRDSPYEQYF	TGTGCCAGCAGCCGGGACTCCCCCTACGAGCAGTACTTC
few	TRBV5-1	-	TRBJ2-1	CASSVSLNEQFF	TGCGCCAGCAGCGTTAGTCTAAATGAGCAGTTCTTC
many	TRBV7-2	-	TRBJ1-3	CASSLPRGNGNTIYF	TGTGCCAGCAGCTTACCCCGGGGAAATGGAAACACCATATATTTT
few	TRBV6-5	TRBD1	TRBJ2-1	CASSYEAGGWNEQFF	TGTGCCAGCAGTTACGAGGCAGGGGGCTGGAATGAGCAGTTCTTC
-	TRBV11-1	TRBD1	TRBJ1-1	CASSRTGSRAFF	TGTGCCAGCAGCCGGACAGGGTCCAGAGCTTTCTTT
many	TRBV29-1	-	TRBJ2-7	CSATGTTYEQYF	TGCAGCGCAACCGGGACCACCTACGAGCAGTACTTC
-	TRBV6-2/TRBV6-3	-	TRBJ2-7	CASSFPNRYEQYF	TGTGCCAGCAGTTTTCCAAATCGCTACGAGCAGTACTTC
-	TRBV4-3	-	TRBJ2-1	CASSQALANEQFF	TGCGCCAGCAGCCAAGCCTTAGCAAATGAGCAGTTCTTC
-	TRBV7-4	-	TRBJ2-7	CASSLFPAQKSSYEQYF	TGTGCCAGCAGCTTATTCCCCGCGCAGAAGTCTTCCTACGAGCAGTACTTC
many	TRBV6-5	TRBD2	TRBJ2-1	CASSYGREVRYNEQFF	TGTGCCAGCAGTTACGGGCGGGAGGTCAGGTACAATGAGCAGTTCTTC
-	TRBV7-3	-	TRBJ2-1	CASSLRSGEQFF	TGTGCCAGCAGCTTAAGGTCGGGTGAGCAGTTCTTC
many	TRBV12-3/TRBV12-4	-	TRBJ1-6	CASSFSRDNSPLHF	TGTGCCAGCAGTTTCTCCAGGGATAATTCACCCCTCCACTTT
medium-sized	TRBV7-9	TRBD1	TRBJ2-1	CASSRTGISYNEQFF	TGTGCCAGCAGCCGGACAGGGATCTCCTACAATGAGCAGTTCTTC
many	TRBV4-2	-	TRBJ1-1	CASSHPTTEADTEAFF	TGTGCCAGCAGCCACCCTACGACGGAGGCGGACACTGAAGCTTTCTTT
many	TRBV6-2/TRBV6-3	-	TRBJ1-4	CASSSSTARGEKLFF	-
many	TRBV12-3/TRBV12-4	-	TRBJ1-2	CASGFNYGYTF	TGTGCCAGCGGCTTTAACTATGGCTACACCTTC
many	TRBV7-2	-	TRBJ1-1	CASSLLGHLNTEAFF	TGTGCCAGCAGCTTATTAGGACACTTGAACACTGAAGCTTTCTTT
-	TRBV28	-	TRBJ2-7	CASSLHEQYF	TGTGCCAGCAGTCTGCACGAGCAGTACTTC
many	TRBV28	-	TRBJ1-1	CASRRGQILNTEAFF	TGTGCCAGCAGACGAGGACAGATATTGAACACTGAAGCTTTCTTT
-	TRBV10-3	TRBD2	TRBJ2-3	CAISESRLAGNTDTQYF	TGTGCCATCAGTGAGTCGAGACTAGCGGGGAACACAGATACGCAGTATTTT
few	TRBV6-2/TRBV6-3	TRBD2	TRBJ2-3	CASSPPGLAGGRDTQYF	TGTGCCAGCAGCCCTCCGGGACTAGCGGGAGGGCGAGATACGCAGTATTTT
-	TRBV6-1	-	TRBJ1-2	CASSEVGANYGYTF	TGTGCCAGCAGTGAAGTAGGGGCTAACTATGGCTACACCTTC
many	TRBV7-2	-	TRBJ2-1	CASSFTWMAIEQFF	TGTGCCAGCAGCTTCACCTGGATGGCAATCGAGCAGTTCTTC
-	TRBV2	-	TRBJ1-5	CASSRGSKPQHF	TGTGCCAGCAGTCGGGGATCTAAGCCCCAGCATTTT
-	TRBV19	-	TRBJ2-3	CASSISKNTDTQYF	TGTGCCAGTAGTATTTCTAAAAACACAGATACGCAGTATTTT
-	TRBV28	TRBD1	TRBJ1-2	CASPGQINYGYTF	TGTGCCAGCCCGGGACAGATAAACTATGGCTACACCTTC
many	TRBV12-3/TRBV12-4	-	TRBJ2-3	CASRRGFDTQYF	TGTGCCAGCAGGAGGGGATTCGATACGCAGTATTTT
many	TRBV7-8	-	TRBJ1-3	CASSLYSGPGNTIYF	TGTGCCAGCAGCTTATACTCGGGGCCTGGAAACACCATATATTTT
-	TRBV19	TRBD1	TRBJ2-7	CASSLQGTPYEQYF	TGTGCCAGTAGTCTACAGGGGACCCCCTACGAGCAGTACTTC
many	TRBV27	-	TRBJ2-5	CASSKAGETQYF	TGTGCCAGCTCAAAGGCCGGAGAGACCCAGTACTTC
few	TRBV27	TRBD1	TRBJ1-1	CASSLYTGQLNTEAFF	TGTGCCAGCAGTTTATACACGGGACAGTTGAACACTGAAGCTTTCTTT
few	TRBV12-3/TRBV12-4	TRBD1	TRBJ1-2	CASSPGTGFRLRGYTF	TGTGCCAGCAGTCCCGGGACAGGGTTCCGTCTACGTGGCTACACCTTC
few	TRBV25-1	TRBD1	TRBJ1-1	CASSDHGQGRPEAFF	TGTGCCAGCAGTGACCATGGACAGGGGCGTCCTGAAGCTTTCTTT
-	TRBV29-1	TRBD1	TRBJ2-2	CSVEGDRVGNTGELFF	TGCAGCGTTGAAGGGGACAGGGTAGGGAACACCGGGGAGCTGTTTTTT
many	TRBV7-2	-	TRBJ2-2	CASSLLVSTGELFF	TGTGCCAGCAGCTTACTAGTGTCCACCGGGGAGCTGTTTTTT
many	TRBV7-2	-	TRBJ1-1	CASSSGRLWAFF	TGTGCCAGCAGCTCAGGACGGCTGTGGGCTTTCTTT
many	TRBV24-1	TRBD1	TRBJ1-5	CATSDTGQVNQPQHF	TGTGCCACCAGTGACACGGGACAGGTCAATCAGCCCCAGCATTTT
few	TRBV29-1	TRBD1	TRBJ1-1	CSVLTGDEAEAFF	TGCAGCGTGCTCACAGGGGATGAAGCTGAAGCTTTCTTT
-	TRBV20-1	-	TRBJ1-1	CSAYSRVGVTEAFF	TGCAGTGCCTACAGTAGGGTTGGTGTCACTGAAGCTTTCTTT
-	TRBV5-6	-	TRBJ2-7	CASSSHPSGEQYF	TGTGCCAGCAGCTCCCACCCCAGCGGCGAGCAGTACTTC
few	TRBV30	TRBD2	TRBJ2-7	CASQRTGGSYEQYF	TGTGCCTCCCAGAGGACGGGAGGGTCCTACGAGCAGTACTTC